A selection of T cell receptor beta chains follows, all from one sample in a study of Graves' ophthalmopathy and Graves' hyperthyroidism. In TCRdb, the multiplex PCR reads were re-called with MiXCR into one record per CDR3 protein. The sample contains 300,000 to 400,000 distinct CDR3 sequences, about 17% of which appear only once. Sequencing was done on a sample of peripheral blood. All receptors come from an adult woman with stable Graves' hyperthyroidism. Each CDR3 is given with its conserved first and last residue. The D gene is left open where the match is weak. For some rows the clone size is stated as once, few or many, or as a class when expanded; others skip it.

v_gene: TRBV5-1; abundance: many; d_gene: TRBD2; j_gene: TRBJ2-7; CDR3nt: TGCGCCAGCGCGACTAGCGGACCCTACGAGCAGTACTTC; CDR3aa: CASATSGPYEQYF
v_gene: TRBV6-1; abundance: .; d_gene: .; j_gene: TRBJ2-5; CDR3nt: TGTGCCAGCAGGCGGGGACAAAGACAAGAGACCCAGTACTTC; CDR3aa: CASRRGQRQETQYF
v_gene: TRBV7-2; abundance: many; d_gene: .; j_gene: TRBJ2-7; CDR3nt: TGTGCCAGCAGCAGACTGGTTACCTACTACGAGCAGTACTTC; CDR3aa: CASSRLVTYYEQYF
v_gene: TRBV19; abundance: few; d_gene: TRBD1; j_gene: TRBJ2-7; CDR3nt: TGTGCCAGTAGTAGAGGACAGGGGGGAATCTACGAGCAGTACTTC; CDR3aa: CASSRGQGGIYEQYF
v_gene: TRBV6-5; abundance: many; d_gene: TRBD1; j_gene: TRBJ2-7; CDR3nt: TGTGCCAGCAGTTTTTCCGGGACAGGGGTCCACGAGCAGTACTTC; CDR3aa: CASSFSGTGVHEQYF
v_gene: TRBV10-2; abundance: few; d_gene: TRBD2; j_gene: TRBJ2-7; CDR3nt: TGCGCCAGCAGTCCAGCGGGAGAGTCCTACGAGCAGTACTTC; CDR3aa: CASSPAGESYEQYF
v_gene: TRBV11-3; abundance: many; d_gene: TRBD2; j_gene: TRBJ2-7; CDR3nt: TGTGCCAGCAGCTCCTCCGGGACTAGGGGCTACGAGCAGTACTTC; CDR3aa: CASSSSGTRGYEQYF
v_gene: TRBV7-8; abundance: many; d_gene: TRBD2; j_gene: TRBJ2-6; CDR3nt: TGTGCCAGCAGCTTAGTACTAGCGGGCCTCTCTGGGGCCAACGTCCTGACTTTC; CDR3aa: CASSLVLAGLSGANVLTF
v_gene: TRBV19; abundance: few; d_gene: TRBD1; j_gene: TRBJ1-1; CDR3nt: TGTGCCAGTCAATGGACAGGGGCGGGGAACACTGAAGCTTTCTTT; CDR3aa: CASQWTGAGNTEAFF
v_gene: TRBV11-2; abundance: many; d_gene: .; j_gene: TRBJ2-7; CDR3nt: TGTGCCAGCAGCTTAGATCTGAGAACCAGACCCTACGAGCAGTACTTC; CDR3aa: CASSLDLRTRPYEQYF
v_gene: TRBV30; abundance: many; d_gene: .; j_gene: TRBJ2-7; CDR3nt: TGTGCCTGGAGTGTACTCGGGAGCTCCTACGAGCAGTACTTC; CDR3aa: CAWSVLGSSYEQYF
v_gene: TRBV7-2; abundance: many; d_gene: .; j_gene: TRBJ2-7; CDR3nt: TGTGCCAGCAGCCCACCCCCCCTCAACGAGCAGTACTTC; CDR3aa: CASSPPPLNEQYF
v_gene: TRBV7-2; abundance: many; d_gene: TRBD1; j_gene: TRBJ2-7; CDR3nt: TGTGCCAGCAGCTTCGACAGGGGAGACCCCTACGAGCAGTACTTC; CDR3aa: CASSFDRGDPYEQYF
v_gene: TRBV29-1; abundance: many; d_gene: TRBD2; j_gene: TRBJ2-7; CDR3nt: TGCAGCGTTGGGCGGGGGGTCTACGAGCAGTACTTC; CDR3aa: CSVGRGVYEQYF
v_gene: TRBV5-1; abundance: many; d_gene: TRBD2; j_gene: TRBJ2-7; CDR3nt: TGCGCCAGCAGCTTGGCTAGCGGCTTCTCCTACGAGCAGTACTTC; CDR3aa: CASSLASGFSYEQYF
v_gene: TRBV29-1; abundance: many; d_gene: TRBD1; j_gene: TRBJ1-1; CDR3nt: TGCAGCGTCAAGAAAACCTGGGGACAGGGTTCGAATGAAGCTTTCTTT; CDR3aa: CSVKKTWGQGSNEAFF
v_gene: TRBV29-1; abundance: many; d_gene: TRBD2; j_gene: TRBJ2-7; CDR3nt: TGCAGCGTTGGGGTGGCGGGAGGAGACGAGCAGTACTTC; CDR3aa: CSVGVAGGDEQYF
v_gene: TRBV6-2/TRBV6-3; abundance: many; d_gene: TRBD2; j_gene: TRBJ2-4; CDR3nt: TGTGCCAGCATCGAGGGAGGGCCTGCCAAAAACATTCAGTACTTC; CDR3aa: CASIEGGPAKNIQYF
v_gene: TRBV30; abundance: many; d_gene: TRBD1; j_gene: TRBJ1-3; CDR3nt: TGTGCCTGGAGCCGGACAGGGACTGGAAACACCATATATTTT; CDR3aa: CAWSRTGTGNTIYF
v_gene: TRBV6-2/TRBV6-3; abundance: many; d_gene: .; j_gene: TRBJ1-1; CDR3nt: TGTGCCAGCAGCCCACGAAAGAACACTGAAGCTTTCTTT; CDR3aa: CASSPRKNTEAFF
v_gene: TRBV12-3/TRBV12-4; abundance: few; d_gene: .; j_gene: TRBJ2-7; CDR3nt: TGTGCCAGCAGTTTTAGGCAGACGGATTTGCAGTACTTC; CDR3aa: CASSFRQTDLQYF
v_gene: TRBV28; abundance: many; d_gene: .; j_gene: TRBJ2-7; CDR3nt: TGTGCCAGCAGTGGACGTTGGGACACCTACGAGCAGTACTTC; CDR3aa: CASSGRWDTYEQYF
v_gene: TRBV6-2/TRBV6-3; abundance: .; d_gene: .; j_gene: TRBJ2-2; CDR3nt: TGTGCCAGGGCCAGCGGCGGGTCTAACACCGGGGAGCTGTTTTTT; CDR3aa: CARASGGSNTGELFF
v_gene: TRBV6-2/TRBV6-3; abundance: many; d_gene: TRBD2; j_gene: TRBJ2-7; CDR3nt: TGTGCCAGCAGTACCCCGGGTAGCGGGGCCTACGAGCAGTACTTC; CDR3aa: CASSTPGSGAYEQYF
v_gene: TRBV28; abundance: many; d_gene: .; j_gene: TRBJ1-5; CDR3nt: TGTGCCAGCAGTTCTGACAGGAGAAATCAGCCCCAGCATTTT; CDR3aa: CASSSDRRNQPQHF
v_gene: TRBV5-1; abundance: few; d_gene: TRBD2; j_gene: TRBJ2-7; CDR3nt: TGCGCCAGCAGCACCCAAACTAGCGGGAGTGACTACGAGCAGTACTTC; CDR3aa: CASSTQTSGSDYEQYF
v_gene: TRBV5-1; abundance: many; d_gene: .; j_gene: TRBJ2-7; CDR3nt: TGCGCCAGCAGCTCGGACTGGTCCTCCTACGAGCAGTACTTC; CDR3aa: CASSSDWSSYEQYF
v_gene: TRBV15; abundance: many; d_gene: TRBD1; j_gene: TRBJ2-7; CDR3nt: TGTGCCACCAACCCGGGACAGGGGCCCTACGAGCAGTACTTC; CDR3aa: CATNPGQGPYEQYF
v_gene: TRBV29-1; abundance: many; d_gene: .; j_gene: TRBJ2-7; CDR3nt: TGCAGCGTTGGGTGGGGGGACGAGCAGTACTTC; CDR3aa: CSVGWGDEQYF
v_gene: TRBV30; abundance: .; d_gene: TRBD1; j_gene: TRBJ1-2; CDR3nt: TGTGCCTGGGTAGGGCCGGGACAGGGGAACTATGGCTACACCTTC; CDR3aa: CAWVGPGQGNYGYTF
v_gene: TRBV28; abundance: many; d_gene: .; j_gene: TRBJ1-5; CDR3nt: TGTGCCAGCAGTTTCATGGGGAAGGGGGATATTCAGCCCCAGCATTTT; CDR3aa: CASSFMGKGDIQPQHF
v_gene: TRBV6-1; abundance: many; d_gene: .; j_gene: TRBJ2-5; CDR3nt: TGTGCCAGTCAACCGGGGGTGGAGACCCAGTACTTC; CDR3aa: CASQPGVETQYF
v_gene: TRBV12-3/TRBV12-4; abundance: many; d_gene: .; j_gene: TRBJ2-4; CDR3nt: TGTGCCAGCAGTTCCCGGGGTTCAGGTAGGGACATTCAGTACTTC; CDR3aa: CASSSRGSGRDIQYF
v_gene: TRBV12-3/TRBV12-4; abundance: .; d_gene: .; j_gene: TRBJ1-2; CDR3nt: TGTGCCAGCAGTTTTGGAGGGGCGGAGGGGGGCTACACCTTC; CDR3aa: CASSFGGAEGGYTF
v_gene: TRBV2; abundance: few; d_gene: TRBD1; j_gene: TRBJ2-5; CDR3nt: TGTGCCAGCAGTAGCTGGACAGGGGCAGAGGATGGCGAGACCCAGTACTTC; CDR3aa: CASSSWTGAEDGETQYF
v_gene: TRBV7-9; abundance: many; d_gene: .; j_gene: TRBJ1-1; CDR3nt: TGTGCCAGCACCCGTAGCGCCAACCGGCCTGAAGCTTTCTTT; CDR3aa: CASTRSANRPEAFF
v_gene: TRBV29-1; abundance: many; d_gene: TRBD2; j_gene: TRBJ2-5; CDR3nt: TGCAGCGTCCGAGGGGGACTAGCGGAAGAGACCCAGTACTTC; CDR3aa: CSVRGGLAEETQYF
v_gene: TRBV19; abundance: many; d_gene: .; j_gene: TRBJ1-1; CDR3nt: TGTGCCAGTAGTGTACAGGCCGGGTGGGGCACTGAAGCTTTCTTT; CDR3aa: CASSVQAGWGTEAFF
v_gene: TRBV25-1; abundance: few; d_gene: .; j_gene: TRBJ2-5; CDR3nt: TGTGCCAGCAGTGACATTGGAAGGTACCAAGAGACCCAGTACTTC; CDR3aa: CASSDIGRYQETQYF
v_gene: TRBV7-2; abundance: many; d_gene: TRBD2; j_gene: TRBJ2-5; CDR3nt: TGTGCCAGCAGCTTAGTGATAGCGGGAGAGACCCAGTACTTC; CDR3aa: CASSLVIAGETQYF
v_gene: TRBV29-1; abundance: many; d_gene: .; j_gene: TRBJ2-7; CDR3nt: TGCAGCGTTGAACTACTAGGGGTCAGACAATACGAGCAGTACTTC; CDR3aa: CSVELLGVRQYEQYF
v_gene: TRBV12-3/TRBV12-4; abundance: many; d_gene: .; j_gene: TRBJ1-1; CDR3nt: TGTGCCAGCAGGGGGACTGCGAACACTGAAGCTTTCTTT; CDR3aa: CASRGTANTEAFF
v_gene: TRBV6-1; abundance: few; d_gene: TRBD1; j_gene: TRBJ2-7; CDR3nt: TGTGCCGGCAGCCCCCAGGGGGCAAAAGAGCAGTACTTC; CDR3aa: CAGSPQGAKEQYF
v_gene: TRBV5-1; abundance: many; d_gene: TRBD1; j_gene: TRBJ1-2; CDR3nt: TGCGCCAGCCGGGACAGTCCTAACTATGGCTACACCTTC; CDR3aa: CASRDSPNYGYTF